This T cell receptor beta chain came from a study of human T cells and chemical hapten exposure. Study at large: Sensitization involved placing 2% DPC onto an approximately 2 cm by approximately 2 cm region of upper inner arm skin. Mostly female patients had alopecia areata, totalis or universalis.

V lost 0 bases, J lost 7 bases, and 10 bases lay in between. Germline V gene data show CDR1 as SGHDT and CDR2 as YYEEEE. The CDR3 totals 14 residues. Using its own MiXCR run on the RACE reads, TCRdb lists one record per CDR3 protein. The sample holds around 250,000 distinct CDR3 sequences, about 8.6% seen once. Concerning this clonotype itself: Antigen specificity is unknown.

Study outcomes and limitations: Given that the donors had alopecia, their immune response may differ from that seen in healthy people.

Time point noted: pre-sensitization, week 0. This sample's treatment: therapeutic diphenylcyclopropenone sensitization with weekly scalp DPC. The study extracted total RNA from unfractionated whole blood. The chain recombines TRBV5-6 with TRBJ2-2; D ambiguous. The starting material was whole blood, obtained in connection with sensitization to the hapten diphenylcyclopropenone (DPC). The clonotype comes from a woman aged 40 to 49 with alopecia areata. Some clones in this sample may be carry-over from other donors' samples. CDR3 amino acids: CASSLAGPGGELFF. The CDR3 DNA reads as TGTGCCAGCAGCTTGGCCGGGCCCGGCGGGGAGCTGTTTTTT.